These 31 T cell receptor delta chains share one sample of origin, sequenced in a study of human gamma delta and Vdelta1 T cells. TCRdb re-called clones from the PCR reads via CATT. The data contain roughly 4,300 delta-chain clones, roughly a quarter of them seen just once; the ten biggest clones take up more than 60%. The sample comprised naive CD27+ Vdelta1 gamma-delta T cells from blood. The receptors were sampled from a human donor in good health.

This clone was seen a handful of times. The genes are TRDV1 and TRDJ1, with 10 bases identical to TRDD3. V lost 1 base to trimming and J lost 10 bases; unmatched junction nucleotides: 24. Germline V gives CDR1 TSWWSYY, CDR2 QGS. The CDR3 is 20 residues long. The CDR3 region is CALGEQGASYDWGMHKGLIF. CDR3 nucleotide sequence: TGTGCTCTTGGGGAACAAGGAGCGTCCTACGACTGGGGGATGCATAAAGGACTCATCTTT.

The V and J genes are TRDV1 and TRDJ1, with 9 bases identical to TRDD2. This CDR3 has 19 amino acids. Looked up from germline, CDR1 is TSWWSYY and CDR2 is QGS. The trim removed 8 bases at V and 4 bases at J, leaving 23 bases unmatched. CDR3 residues: CALSPNLPSYNTGDDKLIF. CDR3 bases: TGTGCTCTTTCCCCGAACCTGCCTTCCTACAATACTGGGGACGATAAACTCATCTTT.

V gene TRDV1 combines with J gene TRDJ1, with a tentative D call TRDD3 (8 bases). Trimming left V 4 bases short and J 4 bases short, with 34 bases between. The germline V gene encodes CDR1 TSWWSYY and CDR2 QGS. CDR3 length equals 21 residues. Here the CDR3 DNA reads TGTGCTCTTGGGGCTCGTTCCTACAACTGGGGGGACATCCCATGGGACGATAAACTCATCTTT. This sequence encodes CALGARSYNWGDIPWDDKLIF.

The chain employs TRDV1 and TRDJ1; D is possibly TRDD3 (6 bases). In germline, CDR1 is TSWWSYY, CDR2 QGS. The CDR3 is made up of 16 amino acids. The V and J ends lost 2 bases and 3 bases respectively, with 16 bases between them. Here the CDR3 reads CALGEGYKRTADKLIF. For the CDR3, the DNA is TGTGCTCTTGGGGAAGGATACAAGCGTACTGCCGATAAACTCATCTTT.

This clone was found a few times. The chain is built from TRDV1 and TRDJ1; TRDD3 is a possible D gene (5 bases). CDR3 length equals 17 residues. V was trimmed by 0 bases and J by 10 bases, leaving 24 bases between them. Germline CDR1 and CDR2: TSWWSYY and QGS. The CDR3 region is CALGELTPPVWDRGLIF. Here the CDR3 DNA reads TGTGCTCTTGGGGAACTTACTCCTCCTGTCTGGGATCGGGGACTCATCTTT.

This clone was observed many times. TCRdb attributes to this sequence the protein of a much larger clone, which differs from the DNA translation at residue 20; a read error is likely, and the protein displayed is translated from the DNA. This chain connects TRDV1 to TRDJ1; 12 positions match TRDD3. CDR1 and CDR2 from the germline V gene are TSWWSYY and QGS. The CDR3 runs to 22 residues. The CDR3 is CALGELLLRGYWGIPSTDKPIF. The CDR3 coding sequence is TGTGCTCTTGGGGAACTGTTGCTCCGTGGATACTGGGGGATACCTTCCACCGATAAACCCATCTTT.

This chain joins TRDV1 and TRDJ1; TRDD3 matches 7 bases. Germline V gene lookup returns CDR1 TSWWSYY and CDR2 QGS. This CDR3 has 20 amino acids. Trimming took 0 bases from V and 2 from J; bases not matched to a gene: 18. CDR3 in amino acids: CALGELVRSGYEGSTDKLIF. The CDR3 DNA reads as TGTGCTCTTGGGGAACTCGTTCGCAGTGGATACGAGGGAAGTACCGATAAACTCATCTTT.

This clone has more than one count but fewer than ten. TCRdb records a much larger clone's protein for this DNA, with a difference at residue 12 that likely arises from a read error; the protein given is the translation of the DNA. The chain links TRDV2 to TRDJ1; 13 bases are shared with TRDD3. Unmatched junction bases numbered 12, after V lost 3 bases and J lost 0 bases. CDR1 and CDR2 from the germline V gene are GEAIGNYY and EKD. The CDR3 length is 19 residues. CDR3 sequence reads: CACDLELGDTLVDTDKLIF. The DNA of the CDR3 is TGTGCCTGTGACCTAGAACTGGGGGATACGTTGGTCGACACCGATAAACTCATCTTT.

As regards this clone: A clone one base away is much larger, so this may be a read error. The sample contains more than one DNA sequence encoding this CDR3. This chain links TRDV1 with TRDJ1, with D hard to call. There are 13 residues in the CDR3. CDR1 TSWWSYY and CDR2 QGS come from the germline V gene. Trimming removed 6 bases at V and 3 bases at J, with 11 bases between. The CDR3 loop is CALGDVRPDKLIF. CDR3 bases: TGTGCTCTTGGAGACGTCAGGCCCGATAAACTCATCTTT.

Only a few counts were recorded for this clone. A far more abundant clone sits one base away, making this likely a read error. This sample includes further DNA sequences coding for the same CDR3. This chain uses TRDV1 with TRDJ1; D gene uncertain. The CDR3 is 16 residues long. The germline V gene encodes CDR1 TSWWSYY and CDR2 QGS. V was clipped by 1 base and J by 4 bases, with 16 bases between them. The CDR3 sequence: CALGEPSFVLHDKLIF. CDR3 nucleotide sequence: TGTGCTCTTGGGGAACCTTCTTTCGTCCTCCACGATAAACTCATCTTT.

This clone was detected only a few times. It is likely a read error: a sequence one base away is far more abundant. The identical CDR3 is also encoded by other nucleotide sequences in the sample. This sequence joins TRDV1 and TRDJ1; TRDD3 matches at 11 bases. Germline CDR1 TSWWSYY, CDR2 QGS. The CDR3 is made up of 20 amino acids. The CDR3 is CALGGLPHLNWGIKTDKLIF. CDR3 DNA: TGTGCCTTAGGGGGCCTTCCACACTTGAACTGGGGGATAAAGACCGACAAACTCATCTTT.

Concerning this clone itself: This DNA's translation differs at residue 13 from TCRdb's protein, which comes from a much larger clone; a read error is likely, and the protein shown is translated from the DNA. The gene calls are TRDV1 and TRDJ1; 7 positions match TRDD3. Per germline, CDR1 TSWWSYY and CDR2 QGS. The CDR3 runs to 19 residues. Germline trimming cut 3 bases from V and 0 bases from J; bases unmatched to any gene: 16. In DNA, the CDR3 is TGTGCTCTTGGGGACCCCACTCCCAGTGGCTGGGGGGACACCGATAAACTCATCTTT. Translating gives CALGDPTPSGWGDTDKLIF.

Sample share makes this clone medium-sized. The gene calls are TRDV1 and TRDJ1, with 13 bases matching TRDD3. V was pared by 3 bases and J by 2 bases, with 18 bases of the junction left unmatched. Germline V lookup: CDR1 TSWWSYY, CDR2 QGS. This CDR3 has 21 amino acids. CDR3 amino acids: CALGDIARPSYWGIRTDKLIF. The CDR3, as DNA: TGTGCTCTTGGGGACATAGCTCGGCCTTCCTACTGGGGGATACGTACCGATAAACTCATCTTT.

Sample share makes this clone medium-sized. This may be a read error, as it is one base from a much larger clone. The sample holds other DNA sequences that translate to the same CDR3. V is TRDV1 and J is TRDJ1; 9 nucleotides match TRDD3. The trim removed 5 bases at V and 2 bases at J, leaving 24 bases unmatched. The CDR3 has 21 residues. The V gene's germline CDR1 is TSWWSYY and CDR2 QGS. The CDR3 spells CALGPSKWAFPLLGDTDKLIF. In DNA form, the CDR3 reads TGTGCTCTTGGGCCCTCCAAATGGGCCTTCCCTCTTCTGGGGGATACCGATAAACTCATCTTT.

This clone occurred a few times. The V call is TRDV1, the J call TRDJ1; TRDD2 aligns across 7 bases. The CDR3 has 15 amino acids. CDR1 is TSWWSYY and CDR2 is QGS in the germline V gene. Germline trimming cut 4 bases from V and 9 bases from J; bases unmatched to any gene: 14. CDR3: CALGGTYSYALQLIF. The CDR3 region has the DNA TGTGCTCTTGGGGGGACGTATTCCTACGCACTTCAACTCATCTTT.

Notes on this clone: One base separates it from a far larger clone, so it is likely a read error. This CDR3 is also generated by other DNA sequences in the sample. The chain joins TRDV1 to TRDJ1, with 8 bases matching TRDD3. V dropped 0 bases and J dropped 0; count of bases not matched to a gene: 18. Per germline, CDR1 TSWWSYY and CDR2 QGS. This CDR3 comprises 21 residues. The CDR3 is CALGELSPYWGSPSYTDKLIF. CDR3 sequence (DNA): TGTGCTCTTGGGGAACTGTCCCCGTACTGGGGGTCCCCCTCGTACACCGATAAACTCATCTTT.

Of note for this clone: The same CDR3 is also encoded by other DNA sequences in this sample. The rearrangement uses TRDV1 and TRDJ1; 12 positions match TRDD3. The CDR3 extends over 17 amino acids. The germline gives CDR1 TSWWSYY, CDR2 QGS. V lost 3 bases, J lost 2 bases, and 7 bases stayed unmatched. As DNA, the CDR3 is TGTGCTCTTGGGGAGCGCTGGGGGATACGTTCAACCGATAAACTCATCTTT. It encodes CALGERWGIRSTDKLIF.

The sample holds a few counts of this clone. A far larger clone is off by one base, so a read error is likely. The gene calls are TRDV1 and TRDJ1; TRDD3 matches at 9 bases. CDR1 and CDR2 (germline): TSWWSYY, QGS. This CDR3 has 21 amino acids. V gave up 5 bases and J gave up 2 bases; unmatched junction bases: 24. This chain's CDR3 is CALGTSKWAFPLLGDTDKLIF. The CDR3 coding sequence is TGTGCTCTTGGGACCTCAAAATGGGCCTTCCCTCTTCTGGGGGATACCGATAAACTCATCTTT.

The rearrangement uses TRDV1 and TRDJ1; D is unresolved. V dropped 5 bases and J dropped 8 bases, with 9 bases sitting between them. Germline V lookup: CDR1 TSWWSYY, CDR2 QGS. The CDR3 contains 11 residues. CDR3 amino acids: CALGKEDKLIF. DNA for the CDR3: TGTGCTCTTGGGAAAGAAGACAAACTCATCTTT.

The rearrangement uses TRDV1 and TRDJ1; perhaps D is TRDD2 or TRDD3 (9 bases each). CDR3 length: 19 residues. The germline V gene has CDR1 TSWWSYY and CDR2 QGS. V was shortened by 5 bases and J by 0 bases, with 25 bases between the two germline ends. CDR3 sequence (DNA): TGTGCTCTTGGGAAGGGCCCTTCCTACGGGGATACGTACACCGATAAACTCATCTTT. It encodes CALGKGPSYGDTYTDKLIF.

This clone has a handful of counts. This may arise from a read error, as a much more abundant clone is one base away. At the DNA level, this CDR3 is encoded by other sequences in the same sample as well. V usage is TRDV1 and J usage is TRDJ1; 9 nucleotides align to TRDD3. Germline V gene data show CDR1 as TSWWSYY and CDR2 as QGS. The CDR3 consists of 17 residues. After removal of 6 bases from V and 5 bases from J, the junction contained 16 bases not matched to a gene. The CDR3 coding sequence is TGTGCTCTTGGAGGATTCCCCTTGACTGGGGGACCAGATAAACTCATCTTT. The encoded protein is CALGGFPLTGGPDKLIF.

By sample share, this clone is medium-sized. Given a much more abundant clone one base away, this may be a read error. The rearrangement links TRDV2 to TRDJ1; the match to TRDD3 covers 13 bases. From germline, CDR1 is GEAIGNYY and CDR2 EKD. V gave up 5 bases and J gave up 0 bases; unmatched junction bases: 14. The CDR3 is 19 amino acids. The CDR3 coding sequence is TGTGCCTGTGCCCTAGAACTGGGGGATACGTTGGCCGACACCGATAAACTCATCTTT. This translates into CACALELGDTLADTDKLIF.

The chain recombines TRDV1 with TRDJ1, with a possible D match to TRDD2 (5 bases). V lost 2 bases, J lost 10 bases, and 23 bases lay in between. This CDR3 has 16 residues. CDR1 and CDR2 from the germline V gene are TSWWSYY and QGS. The DNA for the CDR3 is TGTGCTCTTGGGGAAGTTTCCTTTGGCGACAACGTGGGACTCATCTTT. It encodes CALGEVSFGDNVGLIF.

This clone was seen only a few times. This likely stems from a read error, as it lies one base from a far larger clone. Additional DNA sequences in this sample encode the identical CDR3. The rearrangement uses TRDV1 and TRDJ1; 11 bases map to TRDD3. The germline V gene encodes CDR1 TSWWSYY and CDR2 QGS. This CDR3 is built from 22 residues. CDR3 region: CALGEFFTVSHWGINRGDKLIF. The CDR3 coding sequence is TGTGCCCTTGGGGAATTCTTTACTGTTAGCCACTGGGGGATAAACAGGGGCGATAAACTCATCTTT.

This clone was counted a few times. This DNA's translation differs at residue 15 from TCRdb's protein, which comes from a much larger clone; a read error is likely, and the protein shown is translated from the DNA. V gene TRDV1 combines with J gene TRDJ1; 11 bases match TRDD3. The CDR3 is 21 residues long. The germline gives CDR1 TSWWSYY, CDR2 QGS. V lost 0 bases, J lost 1 base, and 16 bases stayed unmatched. CDR3 sequence: CALGELGSRVLGDRATDKLIF. CDR3 coding DNA: TGTGCTCTTGGGGAACTAGGTTCTCGCGTACTGGGGGATAGGGCCACCGATAAACTCATCTTT.

To note about this clone: At one end, the junction sequence differs from germline, possibly due to a read error. The rearrangement joins TRDV1 to TRDJ1, with 8 bases fitting TRDD2. Per the germline V gene, CDR1 is TSWWSYY and CDR2 is QGS. The CDR3 has 16 residues. CDR3 protein: CALGETSYKISNKPIF. CDR3 coding DNA: TGTGCTCTTGGGGAGACTTCCTACAAGATCTCTAATAAACCCATCTTT.

This clone is classed as medium-sized. A far larger clone is only one base removed, so a read error is likely. This CDR3 is also generated by other DNA sequences in the sample. The chain links TRDV1 to TRDJ1, with 8 bases aligning to TRDD3. V was clipped by 2 bases and J by 0 bases; unmatched bases: 11. CDR1 is TSWWSYY, CDR2 QGS, per germline. There are 18 residues in the CDR3. CDR3 in amino acids: CALGERRSWGRYTDKLIF. The CDR3 coding sequence is TGTGCTCTTGGGGAAAGGAGGTCCTGGGGGAGGTACACCGATAAACTCATCTTT.

This clone was observed a handful of times. The TCRdb protein, from a much larger clone, departs from this DNA's translation at residue 8, likely by read error; the protein shown derives from the DNA. The rearrangement uses TRDV1 and TRDJ1; 7 bases match TRDD3. With 1 base clipped from V and 0 bases from J, the junction kept 14 bases outside the gene matches. The germline V gene encodes CDR1 TSWWSYY and CDR2 QGS. CDR3 length: 19 residues. CDR3 sequence: CALGEPFPRGILHTDKLIF. The CDR3 DNA reads as TGTGCTCTTGGGGAACCTTTCCCACGAGGGATACTACACACCGATAAACTCATCTTT.

This clone is medium-sized (0.01 to 0.1%) by share. This is likely an artifact of a read error, given a far larger clone one base away. The chain recombines TRDV1 with TRDJ1, with D maybe TRDD2 (6 bases). CDR1 and CDR2 (germline): TSWWSYY, QGS. Deletions cut 5 bases from V and 0 bases from J, with 28 bases between. This CDR3 is 20 amino acids long. Here the CDR3 reads CALGPFKGPFPGAYTDKLIF. CDR3 nucleotide sequence: TGTGCTCTTGGGCCCTTTAAAGGTCCCTTCCCTGGTGCGTACACCGATAAACTCATCTTT.

Concerning this clone itself: A far larger clone is one nucleotide away, so this likely arose from a read error. Other DNA sequences in this sample translate to the same CDR3. J is TRDJ1 and V is TRDV1; 11 nucleotides align to TRDD3. CDR1 and CDR2 (germline): TSWWSYY, QGS. The CDR3 is made up of 20 amino acids. CDR3 bases: TGTGCCTTAGGGGGCCTTCCACACCTGAACTGGGGGATAAAGACCGATAAACTCATCTTT. Translation: CALGGLPHLNWGIKTDKLIF.

This clone was found a few times. The V gene is TRDV1, the J gene TRDJ1; D not resolved. Trimming left V 4 bases short and J 0 bases short, with 18 bases between. The CDR3 extends over 17 amino acids. Germline values: CDR1 TSWWSYY, CDR2 QGS. For the CDR3, the DNA is TGTGCTCTTGGGGGACCCAAAAACGCGCTGTACACCGATAAACTCATCTTT. It encodes CALGGPKNALYTDKLIF.